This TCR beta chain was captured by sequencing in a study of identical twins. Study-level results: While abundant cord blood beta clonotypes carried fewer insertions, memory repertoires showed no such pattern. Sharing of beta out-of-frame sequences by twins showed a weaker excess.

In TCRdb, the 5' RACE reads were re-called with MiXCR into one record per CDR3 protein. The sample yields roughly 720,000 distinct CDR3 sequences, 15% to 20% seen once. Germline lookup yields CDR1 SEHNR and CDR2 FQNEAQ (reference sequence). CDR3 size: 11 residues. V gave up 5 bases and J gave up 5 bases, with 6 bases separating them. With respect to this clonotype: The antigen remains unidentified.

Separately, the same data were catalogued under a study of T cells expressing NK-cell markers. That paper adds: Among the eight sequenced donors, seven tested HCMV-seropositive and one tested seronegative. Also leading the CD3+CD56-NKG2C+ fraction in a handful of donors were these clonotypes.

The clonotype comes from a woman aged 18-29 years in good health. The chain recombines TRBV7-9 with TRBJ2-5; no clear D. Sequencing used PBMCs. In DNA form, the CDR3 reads TGTGCCAGCAGCCATTCGGAGACCCAGTACTTC. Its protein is CASSHSETQYF.